The next 5 T cell receptor beta chains were all read from a single sample in a study of control samples from healthy donors and cancer patients. The repertoire was sequenced with immunoSEQ multiplex PCR; TCRdb's copy has only in-frame clones and lacks some. Of 100,000 to 150,000 clones in the sample, over 75% were seen once. Sequenced sample: blood. The origin of the receptors is a man aged 60 to 69 in good health.

This sequence joins TRBV5-8 and TRBJ2-7; D call uncertain. Germline CDR1 SGHTS, CDR2 YDEGEE. This CDR3 region has 13 residues. Trimming stripped 2 bases from V and 1 base from J, with 7 bases between. The CDR3 DNA is TGTGCCAGCAGCTTTTTGGGGTCCTACGAGCAGTACTTC. It codes for CASSFLGSYEQYF.

This chain links TRBV7-2 with TRBJ2-2, with TRBD2 as a possible D gene (6 bases). The V end lost 5 bases, the J end lost 5 bases, and 12 bases lay between the germline ends. Per the germline V gene, CDR1 is SGHTA and CDR2 is FQGNSA. There are 14 residues in the CDR3. The CDR3 reads CASSLGGRTGELFF. The CDR3 bases are TGTGCCAGCAGCCTCGGGGGTAGGACCGGGGAGCTGTTTTTT.

In regard to this clone: Other DNA variants within this sample encode the same CDR3. The V call is TRBV6-2 or TRBV6-3, the J call TRBJ2-7; TRBD2 agrees at 10 bases. Germline lookup yields CDR1 MNHEY and CDR2 SVGEGT. The V segment lost 4 bases and the J segment 0 bases; nucleotides outside the gene matches: 3. The length of the CDR3 is 15 residues. The CDR3 nucleotides read TGTGCCAGCAGTTCAGCGGGAGGGGGCTCCTACGAGCAGTACTTC. Translation: CASSSAGGGSYEQYF.

This chain uses TRBV5-5 with TRBJ2-3; no firm D call. The V gene's germline CDR1 is SGHKS and CDR2 YYEKEE (reference sequence). This CDR3 contains 18 residues. Trimming took off 2 bases at V and 6 bases at J, with 25 bases between the two ends. The CDR3 region is CASSFSTQPVPWSDTQYF. DNA of the CDR3: TGTGCCAGCAGCTTTTCTACCCAACCGGTCCCCTGGTCTGATACGCAGTATTTT.

The chain combines TRBV19 with TRBJ1-1; D is perhaps TRBD1 (6 bases). This CDR3 comprises 13 residues. V lost 6 bases and J lost 11, with 19 bases in between. Germline V CDR1 and CDR2: LNHDA, SQIVND (reference sequence). This CDR3 is CASRRSGGPSAFF. The CDR3 DNA is TGTGCCAGTAGAAGAAGCGGGGGCCCGTCGGCTTTCTTT.